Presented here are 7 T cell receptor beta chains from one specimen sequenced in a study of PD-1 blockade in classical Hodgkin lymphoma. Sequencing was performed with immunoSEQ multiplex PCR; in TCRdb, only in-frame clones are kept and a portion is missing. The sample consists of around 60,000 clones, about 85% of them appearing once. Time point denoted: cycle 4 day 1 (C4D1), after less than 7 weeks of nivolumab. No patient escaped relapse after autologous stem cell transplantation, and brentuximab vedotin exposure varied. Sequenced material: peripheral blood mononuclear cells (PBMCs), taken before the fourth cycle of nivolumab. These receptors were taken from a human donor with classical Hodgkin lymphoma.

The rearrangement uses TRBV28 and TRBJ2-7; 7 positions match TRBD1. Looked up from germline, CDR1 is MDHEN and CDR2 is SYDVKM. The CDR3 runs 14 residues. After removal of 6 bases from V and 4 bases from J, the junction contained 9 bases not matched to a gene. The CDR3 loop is CASRAFDRDYEQYF. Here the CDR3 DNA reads TGTGCCAGCAGGGCTTTTGACAGGGATTACGAGCAGTACTTC. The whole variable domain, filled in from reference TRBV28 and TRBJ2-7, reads DVKVTQSSRYLVKRTGEKVFLECVQDMDHENMFWYRQDPGLGLRLIYFSYDVKMKEKGDIPEGYSVSREKKERFSLILESASTNQTSMYLCASRAFDRDYEQYFGPGTRLTVT.

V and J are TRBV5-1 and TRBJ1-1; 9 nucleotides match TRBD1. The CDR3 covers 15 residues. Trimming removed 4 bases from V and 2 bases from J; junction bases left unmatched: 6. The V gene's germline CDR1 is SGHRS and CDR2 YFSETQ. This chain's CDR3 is CASSRTGVKNTEAFF. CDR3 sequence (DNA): TGCGCCAGCAGCAGGACAGGGGTCAAAAACACTGAAGCTTTCTTT.

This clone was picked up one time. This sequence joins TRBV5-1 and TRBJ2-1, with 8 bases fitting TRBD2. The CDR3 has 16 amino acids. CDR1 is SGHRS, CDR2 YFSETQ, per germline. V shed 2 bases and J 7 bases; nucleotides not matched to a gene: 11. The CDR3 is CASSLGGGGLWNEQFF. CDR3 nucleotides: TGCGCCAGCAGCTTAGGTGGCGGGGGGCTGTGGAATGAGCAGTTCTTC.

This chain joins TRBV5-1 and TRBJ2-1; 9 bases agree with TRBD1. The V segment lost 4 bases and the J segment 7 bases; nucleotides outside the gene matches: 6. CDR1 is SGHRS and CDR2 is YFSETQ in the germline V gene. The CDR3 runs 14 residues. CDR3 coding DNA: TGCGCCAGCAGCGAAGGGACAGGGATGAATGAGCAGTTCTTC. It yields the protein CASSEGTGMNEQFF.

Here the CDR3 DNA reads TGTGCTAGTGGTTTGGGGACGGGGATCCTTCAAGAGACCCAGTACTTC. This translates into CASGLGTGILQETQYF. V usage is TRBV12-5 and J usage is TRBJ2-5; weak D call: TRBD2 (5 bases). There are 16 residues in the CDR3. Germline V lookup: CDR1 LGHNT, CDR2 FRNRAP. V lost 1 base and J lost 2, with 14 bases in between.

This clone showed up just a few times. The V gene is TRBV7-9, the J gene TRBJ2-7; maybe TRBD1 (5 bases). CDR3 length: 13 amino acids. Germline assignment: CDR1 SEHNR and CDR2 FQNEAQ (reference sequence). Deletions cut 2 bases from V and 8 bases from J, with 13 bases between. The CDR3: CASSLPGRPKQYF. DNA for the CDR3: TGTGCCAGCAGCTTACCAGGGCGGCCCAAGCAGTACTTC.

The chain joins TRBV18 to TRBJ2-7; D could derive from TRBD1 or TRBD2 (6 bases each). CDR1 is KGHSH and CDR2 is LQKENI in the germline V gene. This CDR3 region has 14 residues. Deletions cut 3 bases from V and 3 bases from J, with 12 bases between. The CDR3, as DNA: TGTGCCAGCTCACCGGCGGGGACATTCTACGAGCAGTACTTC. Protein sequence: CASSPAGTFYEQYF.